Presented here are 9 T cell receptor beta chains from one specimen sequenced in a study of Tregs in tolerant kidney transplant recipients. The nonmyeloablative bone marrow transplants came from related graft donors, with transient mixed chimerism. The repertoire was sequenced with immunoSEQ multiplex PCR; TCRdb's copy has only in-frame clones and lacks some. The table has roughly 20,000 clones, approximately 84% seen once; the top ten hold about 26%. The sample here was CD8+ T cells from blood (PBMCs), taken 6 months after the transplant. Receptors originate from a human patient who received a combined kidney and bone marrow transplant. Among the T cells, some may be from the graft donor.

The chain has TRBV4-2 and TRBJ2-7; D is ambiguous. V gave up 0 bases and J gave up 6 bases, with 6 bases separating them. CDR1 LGHNA and CDR2 YNFKEQ come from the germline V gene. There are 12 residues in the CDR3. CDR3 sequence: CASSQDPLEQYF. The CDR3 bases are TGTGCCAGCAGCCAAGACCCCCTCGAGCAGTACTTC.

The chain joins TRBV21-1 to TRBJ2-3; no DNA check was done on the table's D call, TRBD1. TRBV21-1 is a pseudogene locus. This CDR3 has 14 residues. DNA for the CDR3: TGTGCCAGCAGCACTAGGACAGGGTCAAATACGCAGTATTTT. This sequence encodes CASSTRTGSNTQYF.

The chain joins TRBV2 to TRBJ2-7; 7 nucleotides agree with TRBD1. The CDR3 is 15 amino acids. The V gene's germline CDR1 is SNHLY and CDR2 FYNNEI. The V segment lost 8 bases and the J segment 3 bases; nucleotides outside the gene matches: 13. CDR3 protein: CASFDPGTAIYEQYF. CDR3 DNA: TGTGCCAGCTTCGACCCTGGGACAGCCATCTACGAGCAGTACTTC. Drawing the rest from reference TRBV2 and TRBJ2-7, the complete variable domain is EPEVTQTPSHQVTQMGQEVILRCVPISNHLYFYWYRQILGQKVEFLVSFYNNEISEKSEIFDDQFSVERPDGSNFTLKIRSTKLEDSAMYFCASFDPGTAIYEQYFGPGTRLTVT.

V usage is TRBV7-3 and J usage is TRBJ2-7; TRBD2 agrees at 8 bases. The CDR3 is 15 amino acids. With V trimmed by 5 bases and J by 0 bases, 6 bases remained unmatched. Germline CDR1 and CDR2: SGHTA and FQGTGA. The CDR3: CASSPGLGPSYEQYF. Written as DNA, the CDR3 is TGTGCCAGCAGCCCGGGACTAGGGCCCTCCTACGAGCAGTACTTC. Combining the CDR3 with reference TRBV7-3 and TRBJ2-7 gives the whole variable domain GAGVSQTPSNKVTEKGKYVELRCDPISGHTALYWYRQSLGQGPEFLIYFQGTGAADDSGLPNDRFFAVRPEGSVSTLKIQRTERGDSAVYLCASSPGLGPSYEQYFGPGTRLTVT.

This clone was recorded once. The rearrangement joins TRBV5-1 to TRBJ1-2, with 7 bases identical to TRBD1. The CDR3 sequence is 13 residues long. V lost 0 bases, J lost 6 bases, and 2 bases stayed unmatched. Germline lookup yields CDR1 SGHRS and CDR2 YFSETQ. The CDR3 DNA follows: TGCGCCAGCAGCTTGGAGGGGGCTGATGGCTACACCTTC. Amino acid sequence: CASSLEGADGYTF.

This sequence joins TRBV27 and TRBJ1-5, with D perhaps TRBD1 (5 bases). Trimming removed 2 bases at V and 1 base at J, with 15 bases between. CDR1 and CDR2 (germline): MNHEY, SMNVEV (reference sequence). The CDR3 totals 17 residues. The CDR3 DNA reads as TGTGCCAGCAGTTTAACCCTCCCCAGGGTAAGCAATCAGCCCCAGCATTTT. Amino acids: CASSLTLPRVSNQPQHF.

The chain employs TRBV29-1 and TRBJ1-3; 8 bases map to TRBD1. In germline, CDR1 is SQVTM, CDR2 ANQGSEA. CDR3 length: 15 amino acids. V lost 6 bases to trimming and J lost 4 bases; unmatched junction nucleotides: 11. CDR3 amino acids: CSVYDDRGKGNTIYF. In DNA form, the CDR3 reads TGCAGCGTCTACGATGACAGGGGAAAAGGAAACACCATATATTTT. Combining the CDR3 with reference TRBV29-1 and TRBJ1-3 gives the whole variable domain SAVISQKPSRDICQRGTSLTIQCQVDSQVTMMFWYRQQPGQSLTLIATANQGSEATYESGFVIDKFPISRPNLTFSTLTVSNMSPEDSSIYLCSVYDDRGKGNTIYFGEGSWLTVV.

This clone was detected a few times. This sequence joins TRBV7-3 and TRBJ1-1, with D uncertain. Trimming stripped 3 bases from V and 1 base from J, with 3 bases between. The CDR3 length is 12 residues. Germline values: CDR1 SGHTA, CDR2 FQGTGA. This chain's CDR3 is CASSFGNTEAFF. In DNA, the CDR3 is TGTGCCAGCAGCTTCGGGAACACTGAAGCTTTCTTT.

DNA for the CDR3: TGTGCCAGTACTAACAGACCCTACAATGAGCAGTTCTTC. This sequence encodes CASTNRPYNEQFF. V usage is TRBV19 and J usage is TRBJ2-1; no clear D gene. The CDR3 loop spans 13 amino acids. V was pared by 7 bases and J by 2 bases, with 9 bases between. The V gene's germline CDR1 is LNHDA and CDR2 SQIVND (reference sequence).